The 10 T cell receptor beta chains listed next were all sequenced from one sample in a study of blood T cell repertoires in COVID-19. Sequencing was performed with immunoSEQ multiplex PCR; in TCRdb, only in-frame clones are kept and a portion is missing. This table holds approximately 220,000 clones, roughly four fifths found once. Material: peripheral blood. All receptors derive from a woman between 70 and 85 years old with acute or convalescent COVID-19.

This clone appeared once. The rearrangement joins TRBV6-6 to TRBJ2-5, with D possibly TRBD1 on 5 matching bases. Per germline, CDR1 MNHNY and CDR2 SVGAGI (reference sequence). CDR3 size: 14 residues. Trimming took 4 bases from V and 0 from J, leaving 9 bases between them. CDR3 DNA: TGTGCCAGCAGTTTCCCGACAGACCAAGAGACCCAGTACTTC. This translates into CASSFPTDQETQYF.

This sequence joins TRBV4-2 and TRBJ2-1; 9 nucleotides agree with TRBD2. Germline values: CDR1 LGHNA, CDR2 YNFKEQ. The trim removed 0 bases at V and 7 bases at J, leaving 7 bases unmatched. The CDR3 contains 16 residues. The CDR3 sequence is CASSQDLGTSTNEQFF. DNA for the CDR3: TGTGCCAGCAGCCAAGATCTTGGGACTAGCACAAATGAGCAGTTCTTC.

The rearrangement joins TRBV9 to TRBJ1-3; no clear D. The CDR3 covers 15 residues. The germline CDR1 and CDR2 sequences are SGDLS and YYNGEE. Trimming stripped 7 bases from V and 0 bases from J, with 14 bases between. The CDR3, as DNA: TGTGCCAGCCGCCGGGGAAGCACCTCTGGAAACACCATATATTTT. This translates into CASRRGSTSGNTIYF.

V is TRBV3-1 (or the pseudogene TRBV3-2) and J is TRBJ2-2; no reliable D call. From germline, CDR1 is LGHDT and CDR2 YNNKEL (reference sequence). CDR3 length: 13 residues. Between the trimmed V and J ends, which lost 3 bases and 7 bases, there was a span of 9 bases. CDR3 protein: CASSHTGGGELFF. DNA of the CDR3: TGTGCCAGCAGCCACACGGGTGGCGGGGAGCTGTTTTTT.

This chain uses TRBV19 with TRBJ1-2; D not resolved. This CDR3 is built from 15 residues. CDR1 is LNHDA, CDR2 SQIVND, per germline (reference sequence). V dropped 4 bases and J dropped 0 bases, with 12 bases sitting between them. The CDR3 coding sequence is TGTGCCAGTAGTACGACATTCGTTACTAACTATGGCTACACCTTC. Translating gives CASSTTFVTNYGYTF.

The rearrangement uses TRBV19 and TRBJ2-5; 7 bases map to TRBD1. After removal of 6 bases from V and 4 bases from J, the junction contained 17 bases not matched to a gene. The CDR3 length is 17 residues. The germline V gene encodes CDR1 LNHDA and CDR2 SQIVND (reference sequence). Here the CDR3 DNA reads TGTGCCAGTAGGAAGACAGGGACCAACGGCGGTTTAGAGACCCAGTACTTC. Translation: CASRKTGTNGGLETQYF.

The rearrangement links TRBV5-5 to TRBJ2-5, with D possibly TRBD2 on 7 matching bases. Germline V CDR1 and CDR2: SGHKS, YYEKEE (reference sequence). V lost 4 bases and J 4 bases, leaving 29 bases between the germline ends. There are 19 residues in the CDR3. CDR3 in DNA: TGTGCCAGCAGCGGGGGGGTGCTGACAGGAAGGGTTGGTTTAGAGACCCAGTACTTC. As protein: CASSGGVLTGRVGLETQYF.

The genes are TRBV28 and TRBJ1-1, with D perhaps TRBD1 (5 bases). V was clipped by 7 bases and J by 0 bases, with 9 bases between them. The CDR3 extends over 13 amino acids. Germline CDR1 is MDHEN and CDR2 is SYDVKM. This CDR3 is CASITGVNTEAFF. The CDR3 nucleotides read TGTGCCAGCATAACGGGGGTGAACACTGAAGCTTTCTTT.

On this clone itself: The sample carries other DNA sequences with the same CDR3. This rearrangement joins TRBV9 to TRBJ1-3, with D tentatively TRBD1 (5 bases). Germline V gives CDR1 SGDLS, CDR2 YYNGEE. The V end lost 3 bases, the J end lost 0 bases, and 7 bases lay between the germline ends. The CDR3 is made up of 14 amino acids. CDR3 sequence reads: CASSGQSSGNTIYF. The CDR3 DNA sequence: TGTGCCAGCAGCGGACAGTCCTCTGGAAACACCATATATTTT.

CDR3 in amino acids: CASRTLGGQPQHF. The CDR3 region has the DNA TGTGCCAGCAGGACATTGGGGGGACAGCCCCAGCATTTT. This sequence joins TRBV28 and TRBJ1-5, with D perhaps TRBD1 (5 bases). V lost 6 bases to trimming and J lost 7 bases, with 13 bases between them. Germline loops: CDR1 MDHEN, CDR2 SYDVKM. This CDR3 has 13 amino acids.